The 18 T cell receptor beta chains given below trace back to one sample, sequenced in a study of cytomegalovirus exposure and HLA in healthy donors. With 60 Vbeta and 13 Jbeta primers, the PCR was carried out. TCRdb's copy holds only in-frame clones and misses some; the assay was immunoSEQ multiplex PCR. The sample holds approximately 97,000 clones, approximately 73% seen once. Sequenced material: PBMCs. The receptors come from a man aged 35-49 years in good health and CMV-seronegative.

The rearrangement links TRBV15 to TRBJ1-5, with TRBD1 matching over 8 bases. This CDR3 is built from 18 residues. V shed 1 base and J 0 bases; nucleotides not matched to a gene: 8. Germline assignment: CDR1 LNHNV and CDR2 YYDKDF (reference sequence). The CDR3 bases are TGTGCCACCAGCAGAGGGGGGACAGGTGACCTTAGCAATCAGCCCCAGCATTTT. The encoded protein is CATSRGGTGDLSNQPQHF.

In this sample, this clone turned up a few times. V usage is TRBV5-1 and J usage is TRBJ2-1; 14 nucleotides line up with TRBD2. Germline V CDR1 and CDR2: SGHRS, YFSETQ. Unmatched junction bases numbered 3, after V lost 4 bases and J lost 3 bases. CDR3 size: 16 residues. In DNA form, the CDR3 reads TGCGCCAGCAGCGCGGGACTAGCGGGGGACTACAATGAGCAGTTCTTC. It codes for CASSAGLAGDYNEQFF. The whole variable domain, remainder taken from reference TRBV5-1 and TRBJ2-1, is KAGVTQTPRYLIKTRGQQVTLSCSPISGHRSVSWYQQTPGQGLQFLFEYFSETQRNKGNFPGRFSGRQFSNSRSEMNVSTLELGDSALYLCASSAGLAGDYNEQFFGPGTRLTVL.

The CDR3 DNA follows: TGCGCCAGCAGCTTGACCGGACAGGCCATCTACGAGCAGTACTTC. Residues: CASSLTGQAIYEQYF. The chain combines TRBV5-1 with TRBJ2-7, with TRBD1 identical over 7 bases. The CDR3 spans 15 residues. The V and J ends lost 1 base and 3 bases, in that order; junction bases with no gene match: 7. The germline CDR1 and CDR2 sequences are SGHRS and YFSETQ. Full variable domain (outside the CDR3, taken from reference TRBV5-1 and TRBJ2-7): KAGVTQTPRYLIKTRGQQVTLSCSPISGHRSVSWYQQTPGQGLQFLFEYFSETQRNKGNFPGRFSGRQFSNSRSEMNVSTLELGDSALYLCASSLTGQAIYEQYFGPGTRLTVT.

This chain uses TRBV12-5 with TRBJ2-1, with 8 bases fitting TRBD2. The CDR3 consists of 14 residues. J was trimmed by 5 bases and V by 5 bases; bases with no gene match: 5. Germline V gives CDR1 LGHNT, CDR2 FRNRAP. The CDR3 nucleotides are TGTGCTAGTGGTCCAGACGGGAGGGACAATGAGCAGTTCTTC. This gives the protein CASGPDGRDNEQFF.

The CDR3 here is CASSFTGGNEQFF. CDR3 DNA: TGTGCCAGTAGTTTCACGGGGGGAAATGAGCAGTTCTTC. The rearrangement joins TRBV19 to TRBJ2-1; 7 positions match TRBD2. In germline, CDR1 is LNHDA, CDR2 SQIVND (reference sequence). Trimming took 5 bases from V and 7 from J; bases not matched to a gene: 5. The CDR3 covers 13 residues.

The chain recombines TRBV6-1 with TRBJ2-7, with 9 bases lining up with TRBD2. J gave up 2 bases and V 4 bases, and 0 bases lay outside the gene matches. The CDR3 spans 13 residues. Looked up from germline, CDR1 is MNHNS and CDR2 is SASEGT. DNA of the CDR3: TGTGCCAGCAGTGGACTAGCGGCCTACGAGCAGTACTTC. It encodes CASSGLAAYEQYF.

V gene TRBV4-1 combines with J gene TRBJ2-7; TRBD2 matches 9 bases. The CDR3 has 16 residues. CDR1 is MGHRA, CDR2 YSYEKL, per germline. Unmatched junction bases numbered 5, after V lost 0 bases and J lost 2 bases. This CDR3 is CASSQDSSGGTYEQYF. The CDR3 DNA follows: TGCGCCAGCAGCCAAGATTCGAGCGGGGGGACCTACGAGCAGTACTTC.

The V and J genes are TRBV19 and TRBJ2-4; 8 nucleotides line up with TRBD2. Trimming cost V 3 bases and J 9 bases; bases outside gene matches: 7. The CDR3 extends over 14 amino acids. Per the germline V gene, CDR1 is LNHDA and CDR2 is SQIVND (reference sequence). CDR3 residues: CASSIGRGAGIQYF. CDR3 in DNA: TGTGCCAGTAGTATCGGGCGGGGGGCCGGCATTCAGTACTTC.

The chain uses TRBV2 and TRBJ2-1; D call uncertain. Per the germline V gene, CDR1 is SNHLY and CDR2 is FYNNEI. This CDR3 has 15 residues. V was pared by 5 bases and J by 0 bases, with 11 bases between. CDR3 sequence reads: CASSLGSSSYNEQFF. For the CDR3, the DNA is TGTGCCAGCAGTTTGGGCTCGAGCTCCTACAATGAGCAGTTCTTC.

This chain connects TRBV4-2 to TRBJ1-5; TRBD1 matches 7 bases. Per the germline V gene, CDR1 is LGHNA and CDR2 is YNFKEQ. This CDR3 spans 16 amino acids. V lost 3 bases and J lost 3; bases outside the gene matches: 8. The CDR3 DNA reads as TGTGCCAGCAGCCAGGATACGGGACAGAACAATCAGCCCCAGCATTTT. It translates to CASSQDTGQNNQPQHF.

The gene calls are TRBV7-3 and TRBJ2-5; D is unclear. The V end lost 4 bases, the J end lost 10 bases, and 13 bases lay between the germline ends. Looked up from germline, CDR1 is SGHTA and CDR2 is FQGTGA. The CDR3 has 12 amino acids. The CDR3 DNA follows: TGTGCCAGCAGCTCGCCCGGGTTGGGCCAGTACTTC. The encoded protein is CASSSPGLGQYF.

This clone occurred a few times. The chain joins TRBV5-5 to TRBJ2-3; tentative D call: TRBD2 (6 bases). Germline V lookup: CDR1 SGHKS, CDR2 YYEKEE (reference sequence). The CDR3 length is 12 residues. The germline V and J ends were trimmed by 7 bases and 5 bases, with 11 bases remaining between them. The CDR3 protein is CASGGLKDTQYF. CDR3 nucleotides: TGTGCCAGCGGGGGGTTGAAAGATACGCAGTATTTT.

The J gene is TRBJ2-1, the V gene TRBV5-4; 9 bases map to TRBD1. CDR3 length: 15 amino acids. Trimming at V came to 4 bases and at J to 5 bases, leaving 7 bases not matched to a gene. The germline CDR1 and CDR2 sequences are SGHNT and YYREEE (reference sequence). Here the CDR3 reads CASSPGQGLNNEQFF. Written as DNA, the CDR3 is TGTGCCAGCAGCCCGGGACAGGGCTTAAACAATGAGCAGTTCTTC.

V gene TRBV4-3 combines with J gene TRBJ2-1; 12 bases map to TRBD2. With 5 bases clipped from V and 8 bases from J, the junction kept 10 bases outside the gene matches. CDR3 length equals 16 residues. Germline V CDR1 and CDR2: LGHNA, YSLEER. The CDR3 sequence: CASSVRLAGVNDEQFF. The CDR3 DNA follows: TGCGCCAGCAGCGTCAGACTAGCGGGGGTTAACGATGAGCAGTTCTTC.

The chain links TRBV5-1 to TRBJ1-6; TRBD1 matches at 8 bases. Germline loops: CDR1 SGHRS, CDR2 YFSETQ. The CDR3 length is 15 residues. V lost 0 bases, J lost 10 bases, and 6 bases stayed unmatched. CDR3 in DNA: TGCGCCAGCAGCTTGGAAGGACAGGGAAACTCACCCCTCCACTTT. Protein product: CASSLEGQGNSPLHF.

This chain links TRBV5-1 with TRBJ2-3, with D uncertain. Trimming took off 5 bases at V and 4 bases at J, with 20 bases between the two ends. Germline V gene data show CDR1 as SGHRS and CDR2 as YFSETQ. CDR3 length: 16 amino acids. CDR3 DNA: TGCGCCAGCAGTAAGAACGGAGACTTAGTCGCAGATACGCAGTATTTT. Its protein product is CASSKNGDLVADTQYF.

J is TRBJ2-7 and V is TRBV7-2; D is possibly TRBD1 (6 bases). Germline CDR1 reads SGHTA; CDR2 reads FQGNSA. The CDR3 is 16 residues long. V dropped 7 bases and J dropped 0 bases, with 19 bases sitting between them. The CDR3 sequence is CASTGDKGQHSYEQYF. CDR3 DNA: TGTGCCAGCACTGGAGATAAGGGACAACACTCCTACGAGCAGTACTTC.

The J gene is TRBJ2-1, the V gene TRBV12-5; D is perhaps TRBD2 (6 bases). CDR3 size: 13 residues. Germline loops: CDR1 LGHNT, CDR2 FRNRAP. V lost 0 bases, J lost 7 bases, and 7 bases lay in between. Here the CDR3 DNA reads TGTGCTAGTGGTTTGGTGCGGGGAAATGAGCAGTTCTTC. It yields the protein CASGLVRGNEQFF.